This T cell receptor beta chain was sequenced in a study of shared clonotypes between healthy human individuals. For the study at large: Per donor, CD8 memory used one plate, CD8 naive used two, CD4 memory used three and CD4 naive used three. Study-level results: With a handful of donors compared, roughly 4.9% of naive CD4 clonotypes were shared. Sorted-subset samples were not fully sequenced, rarefaction indicated.

Methods used by the authors: From ImmunoSEQ came sequences covering only the junction and carrying no quality scores, so filtering differed. Here immunoSEQ multiplex PCR was the method, and the copy in TCRdb shows in-frame clones only, minus some. That table gives V, J and clone size, and the DNA gave D and trimming. Of approximately 2.1 million clones in the sample, approximately 93% are singletons; the top ten hold under 0.45%. Germline CDR1 is SGHVS and CDR2 is FQNEAQ. The CDR3 spans 15 residues. With 1 base clipped from V and 5 bases from J, the junction kept 2 bases outside the gene matches. Note on this clone: Its specificity is not known.

The genes are TRBV7-8 and TRBJ2-7; 13 nucleotides match TRBD2. Sequencing input: naive CD4+ T cells from PBMCs. The subset denotes: CD45RA+ positively selected. This TCR was sampled from a man between 18 and 35 years old in good health. Some clones in this sample may be carry-over from other donors' samples. The CDR3 loop is CASSLEGLAGDEQYF. CDR3 coding DNA: TGTGCCAGCAGCTTAGAAGGACTAGCGGGAGACGAGCAGTACTTC. Filled out from reference TRBV7-8 and TRBJ2-7, the complete variable domain reads GAGVSQSPRYKVAKRGQDVALRCDPISGHVSLFWYQQALGQGPEFLTYFQNEAQLDKSGLPSDRFFAERPEGSVSTLKIQRTQQEDSAVYLCASSLEGLAGDEQYFGPGTRLTVT.